The 22 T cell receptor beta chains below all came from one sample that was sequenced in a study of T-cell reconstitution after alpha-beta-depleted transplantation in children. Unique molecular identifiers were incorporated during preparation of the TCRbeta library. TCRdb redid the calling of the PCR reads with MiXCR, one entry per CDR3 protein. The sample comprises about 640,000 distinct CDR3 sequences, around 17% of which are singletons, and approximately 1% rests with the top ten. Material: PBMCs from the stem cell graft donor, obtained from the stem cell graft. Source of these receptors: a human donor who donated a stem cell graft to a child with acute myeloid leukemia.

The gene calls are TRBV2 and TRBJ1-4, with TRBD1 identical over 8 bases. Germline assignment: CDR1 SNHLY and CDR2 FYNNEI. Trimming removed 3 bases from V and 8 bases from J; junction bases left unmatched: 5. This CDR3 has 14 amino acids. The CDR3 spells CASSDRGLGEKLFF. The CDR3 DNA is TGTGCCAGCAGTGACAGGGGGCTCGGCGAAAAACTGTTTTTT. Using reference TRBV2 and TRBJ1-4 for the parts outside the CDR3, the full variable domain is EPEVTQTPSHQVTQMGQEVILRCVPISNHLYFYWYRQILGQKVEFLVSFYNNEISEKSEIFDDQFSVERPDGSNFTLKIRSTKLEDSAMYFCASSDRGLGEKLFFGSGTQLSVL.

This clonotype has a count of ten or more. The rearrangement joins TRBV5-1 to TRBJ2-7; a weak D match, TRBD1 (6 bases). This CDR3 has 17 residues. Trimming took off 4 bases at V and 5 bases at J, with 25 bases between the two ends. The germline gives CDR1 SGHRS, CDR2 YFSETQ. The CDR3 is CASSRDLTGFVFDEQYF. CDR3 coding DNA: TGCGCCAGCAGCAGGGATCTAACAGGGTTCGTTTTCGACGAGCAGTACTTC.

This chain uses TRBV6-2 or TRBV6-3 with TRBJ2-7; possible D gene TRBD1, 5 bases. Germline V gives CDR1 MNHEY, CDR2 SVGEGT. The CDR3 contains 13 residues. Trimming took off 6 bases at V and 1 base at J, with 10 bases between the two ends. The CDR3 bases are TGTGCCAGCAGGACAGACAGATCCTACGAGCAGTACTTC. As protein: CASRTDRSYEQYF.

This clonotype came up many times. The chain combines TRBV6-2 or TRBV6-3 with TRBJ1-5; D unresolved. Trimming shortened V by 7 bases and J by 4 bases, and 11 bases separated the two germline ends. This CDR3 spans 13 amino acids. Looked up from germline, CDR1 is MNHEY and CDR2 is SVGEGT. CDR3 amino acids: CASTDPSNQPQHF. The CDR3 nucleotides read TGTGCCAGCACCGACCCCAGTAATCAGCCCCAGCATTTT.

This chain joins TRBV7-9 and TRBJ1-5; tentatively, D is TRBD1 (5 bases). This CDR3 comprises 16 residues. Looked up from germline, CDR1 is SEHNR and CDR2 is FQNEAQ (reference sequence). Trimming removed 1 base from V and 7 bases from J, with 17 bases in between. The CDR3 protein is CASSLGRPGRVQPQHF. The CDR3 nucleotides read TGTGCCAGCAGCTTAGGTCGTCCGGGACGCGTACAGCCCCAGCATTTT.

This clonotype was seen many times. The chain joins TRBV29-1 to TRBJ2-7; 11 positions match TRBD2. In germline, CDR1 is SQVTM, CDR2 ANQGSEA. There are 14 residues in the CDR3. The trim removed 6 bases at V and 0 bases at J, leaving 4 bases unmatched. This chain's CDR3 is CSVAGTSGSYEQYF. The CDR3 DNA sequence: TGCAGCGTGGCCGGGACTAGCGGCTCCTACGAGCAGTACTTC.

The sample holds many counts of this clonotype. The V call is TRBV11-1, the J call TRBJ1-4; possible D gene TRBD1, 6 bases. The CDR3 runs to 18 residues. V was cut by 1 base and J by 6 bases, with 21 bases left in between. Per the germline V gene, CDR1 is SGHAT and CDR2 is FQDESV (reference sequence). The CDR3 protein is CASSLDVDGTGADEKLFF. The DNA for the CDR3 is TGTGCCAGCAGCTTAGATGTGGACGGTACGGGGGCGGATGAAAAACTGTTTTTT.

A few counts support this clonotype. The chain employs TRBV20-1 and TRBJ2-4; 7 nucleotides line up with TRBD2. The CDR3 covers 15 residues. V was pared by 6 bases and J by 1 base, with 9 bases of the junction left unmatched. Germline loops: CDR1 DFQATT, CDR2 SNEGSKA (reference sequence). CDR3 region: CSAQDGGGAKNIQYF. The CDR3 region has the DNA TGCAGTGCCCAAGATGGGGGGGGGGCCAAAAACATTCAGTACTTC.

This clonotype was picked up many times. This chain uses TRBV29-1 with TRBJ2-1, with 8 bases that match TRBD2. Germline V gene lookup returns CDR1 SQVTM and CDR2 ANQGSEA. The CDR3 covers 14 residues. Trimming removed 2 bases from V and 4 bases from J; junction bases left unmatched: 4. CDR3 nucleotide sequence: TGCAGCGTTGAATCGAAGCGGGGGTACAATGAGCAGTTCTTC. As protein: CSVESKRGYNEQFF.

This clonotype was observed many times. J is TRBJ2-1 and V is TRBV29-1; 7 bases line up with TRBD1. Trimming took 6 bases from V and 8 from J; bases not matched to a gene: 10. The CDR3 has 13 amino acids. CDR1 and CDR2 from the germline V gene are SQVTM and ANQGSEA. As DNA, the CDR3 is TGCAGCGTGACAGGACAGGCAGGAGATGAGCAGTTCTTC. It codes for CSVTGQAGDEQFF.

The rearrangement joins TRBV5-1 to TRBJ1-2; no firm D call. The ends were cut back, 4 bases at V and 5 bases at J, with 18 bases in the middle. This CDR3 comprises 15 residues. Germline V lookup: CDR1 SGHRS, CDR2 YFSETQ. This CDR3 reads CASSLNPEWPYGYTF. The CDR3 region has the DNA TGCGCCAGCAGCCTGAATCCTGAGTGGCCTTATGGCTACACCTTC.

The chain links TRBV9 to TRBJ2-1, with 12 bases aligning to TRBD1. V was clipped by 0 bases and J by 9 bases; unmatched bases: 7. This CDR3 contains 16 residues. Germline CDR1 is SGDLS and CDR2 is YYNGEE. The CDR3 coding sequence is TGTGCCAGCAGCGTAGCTCCGGGACAGGGGGCTATTGAGCAGTTCTTC. Translating it yields CASSVAPGQGAIEQFF.

This clonotype was seen ten or more times. V gene TRBV20-1 combines with J gene TRBJ2-3, with 9 bases matching TRBD2. The CDR3 is 14 amino acids. Germline trimming cut 7 bases from V and 0 bases from J; bases unmatched to any gene: 5. Germline CDR1 DFQATT, CDR2 SNEGSKA (reference sequence). CDR3 bases: TGCAGTGGTTCTCTAGCGGGGAGCACAGATACGCAGTATTTT. Translated: CSGSLAGSTDTQYF.

This clonotype has ten or more counts. The chain joins TRBV18 to TRBJ2-5; 7 bases map to TRBD1. Germline loops: CDR1 KGHSH, CDR2 LQKENI. The CDR3 contains 14 residues. V was pared by 3 bases and J by 2 bases, with 3 bases of the junction left unmatched. The CDR3 region has the DNA TGTGCCAGCTCACCGACAGGGTTACAAGAGACCCAGTACTTC. Its protein is CASSPTGLQETQYF.

Only a few counts were recorded for this clonotype. The V and J genes are TRBV6-1 and TRBJ2-7, with D unclear. The germline V gene encodes CDR1 MNHNS and CDR2 SASEGT. The CDR3 loop spans 18 amino acids. The V gene lost 3 bases and the J gene lost 1 base, with 22 bases spanning the gap. The DNA for the CDR3 is TGTGCCAGCAGTGATGCCGGCCTTGGGCAGCTCATGTCCTACGAGCAGTACTTC. This encodes CASSDAGLGQLMSYEQYF.

This clonotype was detected only a few times. The chain employs TRBV6-2 or TRBV6-3 and TRBJ1-2; TRBD1 matches at 9 bases. The germline V gene encodes CDR1 MNHEY and CDR2 SVGEGT. Unmatched junction bases numbered 6, after V lost 3 bases and J lost 4 bases. There are 15 residues in the CDR3. CDR3 nucleotide sequence: TGTGCCAGCAGTTATGGGACAGGGCAGTCCTATGGCTACACCTTC. It encodes CASSYGTGQSYGYTF.

This clonotype was seen once. One base away lies a much larger clone, so this may be a sequencing read error. The chain combines TRBV5-1 with TRBJ2-7; the D call may be TRBD1 or TRBD2 (5 bases each). This CDR3 contains 15 residues. The V gene's germline CDR1 is SGHRS and CDR2 YFSETQ. V lost 1 base and J 1 base, leaving 12 bases between the germline ends. CDR3 in DNA: TGCGCCAGCAGCTTGAAGTTGGGACGATCCTACGAGCAGTACTTC. Residues: CASSLKLGRSYEQYF.

V gene TRBV10-1 combines with J gene TRBJ1-1; D may be TRBD1 (5 bases). From germline, CDR1 is WNHNN and CDR2 SYGVQD (reference sequence). V was clipped by 5 bases and J by 5 bases, with 21 bases between them. This CDR3 is 16 amino acids long. The DNA for the CDR3 is TGCGCCAGCAGTCTTGTCCCGACAGACGACGGGACTGAAGCTTTCTTT. Amino acids: CASSLVPTDDGTEAFF.

This clonotype was detected many times. The chain combines TRBV20-1 with TRBJ2-7, with 9 bases fitting TRBD1. Germline-derived CDR1 and CDR2 are DFQATT and SNEGSKA (reference sequence). V lost 6 bases, J lost 3 bases, and 12 bases stayed unmatched. The CDR3 has 15 amino acids. CDR3 DNA sequence: TGCAGTGCAAAGTCGGACAGGGGAAGGGTCTACGAGCAGTACTTC. This gives the protein CSAKSDRGRVYEQYF.

The sample holds a few counts of this clonotype. The chain employs TRBV28 and TRBJ1-5; unclear D gene. The CDR3 consists of 11 residues. Germline CDR1 and CDR2: MDHEN and SYDVKM. The germline V and J ends were trimmed by 4 bases and 10 bases, with 8 bases remaining between them. CDR3 coding DNA: TGTGCCAGCAGTTCCCTTAGACCCCAGCATTTT. It yields the protein CASSSLRPQHF.

The chain couples TRBV5-1 to TRBJ2-3; 9 bases agree with TRBD2. CDR3 length: 16 residues. V shed 0 bases and J 2 bases; nucleotides not matched to a gene: 4. Germline V lookup: CDR1 SGHRS, CDR2 YFSETQ. This chain's CDR3 is CASSLVIAGATDTQYF. The CDR3 nucleotides are TGCGCCAGCAGCTTGGTGATAGCGGGGGCCACAGATACGCAGTATTTT. The full variable domain, in which reference TRBV5-1 and TRBJ2-3 provide the parts outside the CDR3, is KAGVTQTPRYLIKTRGQQVTLSCSPISGHRSVSWYQQTPGQGLQFLFEYFSETQRNKGNFPGRFSGRQFSNSRSEMNVSTLELGDSALYLCASSLVIAGATDTQYFGPGTRLTVL.

This clonotype came up many times. The CDR3 loop is CASSKDGSYEQYF. The CDR3 region has the DNA TGTGCCAGCAGTAAGGACGGCTCCTACGAGCAGTACTTC. This chain joins TRBV12-3 or TRBV12-4 and TRBJ2-7; no clear D. The CDR3 consists of 13 residues. V shed 5 bases and J shed 0 bases, with 8 bases lying between them.